The T cell receptor beta chain under discussion was sequenced for a study of CXCR3-negative and CXCR3-positive naive CD8 T cells. Study overall: The TRB read total, about 130 million, broke down to about 1.5 +/- 0.3 million reads per library.

Each CD8+ T cell subset was flow-sorted in triplicate. Every sort contained about 310,000 cells. Germline V gene data show CDR1 as SQVTM and CDR2 as ANQGSEA. The CDR3 covers 14 residues. The authors made the TRB cDNA libraries by 5' RACE using UMI labels. With the 5' RACE reads reprocessed, TCRdb shows one record per CDR3 protein and no DNA. The table lists tens of thousands of distinct CDR3 sequences. The source is a human donor in good health. Some clones in this sample may be carry-over from other donors' samples. Sequencing was carried out using memory CD8+ T cells from blood. The chain joins TRBV29-1 to TRBJ2-5; TCRdb's assignment of TRBD1 cannot be checked, as there is no DNA. This CDR3 reads CSVGDAGRGETQYF.